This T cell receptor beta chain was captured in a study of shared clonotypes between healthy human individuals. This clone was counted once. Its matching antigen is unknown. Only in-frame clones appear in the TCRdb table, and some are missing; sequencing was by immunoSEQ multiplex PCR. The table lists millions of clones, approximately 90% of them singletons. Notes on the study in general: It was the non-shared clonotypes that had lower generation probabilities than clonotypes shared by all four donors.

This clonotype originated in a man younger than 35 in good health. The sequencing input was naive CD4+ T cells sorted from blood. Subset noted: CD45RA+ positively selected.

The CDR3 DNA follows: TGCGCCAGCAGTGCAGCGGGAGCACTCAATGAGCAGTTCTTC. Residues: CASSAAGALNEQFF. The rearrangement joins TRBV10-1 to TRBJ2-1, with 8 bases lining up with TRBD2. The CDR3 extends over 14 amino acids. Per germline, CDR1 WNHNN and CDR2 SYGVQD (reference sequence). The junction had 5 bases not matched to a gene; V was cut back by 4 bases and J by 6 bases.